These 9 T cell receptor beta chains were all obtained from the same sample, sequenced in a study of shared clonotypes between healthy human individuals. Clones were sequenced by immunoSEQ multiplex PCR, and TCRdb holds only the in-frame ones, with some missing. The sample has about 870,000 clones, 80% to 95% seen once. Only CD45RO-negative cells positively selected for CCR7 counted as naive CD8 cells, so terminally differentiated effector memory CD45RA+ cells were excluded. Sequenced input: naive CD8+ T cells sorted from blood. The source of these receptors is a man aged 25-45 years in good health.

The gene calls are TRBV12-5 and TRBJ2-2; D unclear. The V gene's germline CDR1 is LGHNT and CDR2 FRNRAP. The CDR3 consists of 13 residues. V shed 6 bases and J shed 4 bases, with 9 bases lying between them. For the CDR3, the DNA is TGTGCTAGTGGCCGTGAAGCCACCGGGGAGCTGTTTTTT. It yields the protein CASGREATGELFF.

J is TRBJ1-5 and V is TRBV10-3, with unresolved D. Germline V gives CDR1 ENHRY, CDR2 SYGVKD. The CDR3 loop spans 14 amino acids. V gave up 4 bases and J gave up 7 bases, with 14 bases separating them. The CDR3 spells CAISVGPGNQPQHF. The DNA of the CDR3 is TGTGCCATCAGTGTGGGCCCGGGAAACCAGCCCCAGCATTTT.

Comment on this clone: Other DNA sequences in this sample translate to the same CDR3. The gene calls are TRBV12-5 and TRBJ2-1; the D call may be TRBD1 or TRBD2 (5 bases each). With 1 base removed from V and 10 bases from J, the gap between germline ends came to 5 bases. The CDR3 consists of 11 residues. Germline V lookup: CDR1 LGHNT, CDR2 FRNRAP. The DNA for the CDR3 is TGTGCTAGTGGTTTGGGGGGGGAGCAGTTCTTC. Translating gives CASGLGGEQFF.

This clone was counted a single time. The rearrangement uses TRBV4-1 and TRBJ2-5; 8 positions match TRBD2. CDR3 length: 14 amino acids. The V gene end was trimmed by 4 bases and the J gene end by 4 bases; junction bases not matched to a gene: 5. CDR1 MGHRA and CDR2 YSYEKL come from the germline V gene. The CDR3 protein is CASSPTGGPETQYF. CDR3 nucleotide sequence: TGCGCCAGCAGCCCCACGGGAGGGCCAGAGACCCAGTACTTC.

The V gene is TRBV30, the J gene TRBJ1-5, with TRBD1 as a possible D gene (6 bases). CDR1 is GTSNPN and CDR2 is SVGIG in the germline V gene (reference sequence). The CDR3 has 16 amino acids. V dropped 4 bases and J dropped 0 bases, with 16 bases sitting between them. CDR3: CAWTARGAHSNQPQHF. The CDR3 nucleotides read TGTGCCTGGACCGCTCGGGGGGCCCATAGCAATCAGCCCCAGCATTTT.

The chain couples TRBV27 to TRBJ2-7; 12 bases fit TRBD1. V trimming: 5 bases; J trimming: 5 bases; junction bases outside the gene matches: 7. Germline lookup yields CDR1 MNHEY and CDR2 SMNVEV (reference sequence). The CDR3 has 15 residues. Here the CDR3 reads CASSIRDRGLDEQYF. The CDR3 DNA reads TGTGCCAGCAGTATCCGGGACAGGGGGCTCGACGAGCAGTACTTC.

This chain joins TRBV28 and TRBJ2-1; tentatively, D is TRBD2 (5 bases). The germline CDR1 and CDR2 sequences are MDHEN and SYDVKM. With 4 bases removed from V and 12 bases from J, the gap between germline ends came to 10 bases. This CDR3 has 11 amino acids. The CDR3, as DNA: TGTGCCAGCAGTTCCCCCGAGGGGCAGTTCTTC. It is translated as CASSSPEGQFF.

The count of this clone is one. The chain recombines TRBV7-2 with TRBJ2-1, with 11 bases aligning to TRBD2. V dropped 6 bases and J dropped 3; count of bases not matched to a gene: 7. The CDR3 length is 16 residues. CDR1 SGHTA and CDR2 FQGNSA come from the germline V gene. Written as DNA, the CDR3 is TGTGCCAGCAGGGCAACGCTAGCGGGAGGCTACAATGAGCAGTTCTTC. It encodes CASRATLAGGYNEQFF.

The gene calls are TRBV5-5 and TRBJ2-1; no definite D call. The CDR3 runs 15 residues. V dropped 0 bases and J dropped 0 bases, with 7 bases sitting between them. Germline V gene lookup returns CDR1 SGHKS and CDR2 YYEKEE (reference sequence). CDR3 in DNA: TGTGCCAGCAGCTTGGAACAGAGCTCCTACAATGAGCAGTTCTTC. Translation gives CASSLEQSSYNEQFF. Full variable domain (outside the CDR3, taken from reference TRBV5-5 and TRBJ2-1): DAGVTQSPTHLIKTRGQQVTLRCSPISGHKSVSWYQQVLGQGPQFIFQYYEKEERGRGNFPDRFSARQFPNYSSELNVNALLLGDSALYLCASSLEQSSYNEQFFGPGTRLTVL.